What follows is one T cell receptor (beta chain) and its context. Its target is not known. The data originate from a study of T cell responses to AZD1222 COVID-19 vaccine. Study-level points and caveats: A reported finding is that nearly half of spike-specific TCRs target unmutated variant regions. Just a handful of people given AZD1222 tested seropositive at baseline. Spike-spanning, vaccine-associated CD4 TCRs were dominant at 160-218 and 743-854.

V lost 4 bases, J lost 4 bases, and 13 bases lay in between. The CDR3 contains 13 residues. In germline, CDR1 is GTSNPN, CDR2 SVGIG (reference sequence). Sequencing was performed with immunoSEQ multiplex PCR; in TCRdb, only in-frame clones are kept and a portion is missing. The table includes about 83,000 clones, 88% detected once. This TCR was sampled from an adult in good health. This chain links TRBV30 with TRBJ1-1; D remains unclear. The sample was peripheral blood, taken on day 0 of MenACWY control vaccination. CDR3 coding DNA: TGTGCCTGGACCTTTCTGGGTACCACTGAAGCTTTCTTT. This codes for CAWTFLGTTEAFF.